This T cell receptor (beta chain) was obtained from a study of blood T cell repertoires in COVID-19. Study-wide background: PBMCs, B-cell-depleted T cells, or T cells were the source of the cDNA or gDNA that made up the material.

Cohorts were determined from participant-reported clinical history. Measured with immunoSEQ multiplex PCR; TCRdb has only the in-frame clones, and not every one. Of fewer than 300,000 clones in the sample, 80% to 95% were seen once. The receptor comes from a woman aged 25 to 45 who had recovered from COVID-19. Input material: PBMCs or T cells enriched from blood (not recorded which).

CDR3 amino acids: CASSSLSIDTQYF. In nucleotides, the CDR3 is TGTGCCAGCAGCTCGTTGAGTATAGATACGCAGTATTTT. The chain has TRBV5-6 and TRBJ2-3; D unresolved. Trimming removed 3 bases from V and 5 bases from J, with 10 bases in between. Germline assignment: CDR1 SGHDT and CDR2 YYEEEE. This CDR3 region has 13 residues.